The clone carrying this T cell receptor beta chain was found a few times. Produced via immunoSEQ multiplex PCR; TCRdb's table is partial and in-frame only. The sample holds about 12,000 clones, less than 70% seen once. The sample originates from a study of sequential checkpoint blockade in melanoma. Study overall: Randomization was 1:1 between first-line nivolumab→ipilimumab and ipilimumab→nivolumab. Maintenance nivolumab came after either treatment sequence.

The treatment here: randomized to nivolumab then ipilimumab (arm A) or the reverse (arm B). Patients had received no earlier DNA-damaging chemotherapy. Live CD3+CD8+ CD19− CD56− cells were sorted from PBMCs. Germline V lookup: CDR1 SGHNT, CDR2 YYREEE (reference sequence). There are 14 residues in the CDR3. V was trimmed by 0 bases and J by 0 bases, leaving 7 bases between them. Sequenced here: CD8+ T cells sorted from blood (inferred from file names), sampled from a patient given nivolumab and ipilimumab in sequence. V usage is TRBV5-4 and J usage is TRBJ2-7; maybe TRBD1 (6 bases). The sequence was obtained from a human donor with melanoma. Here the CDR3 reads CASSLGDTSYEQYF. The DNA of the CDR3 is TGTGCCAGCAGCTTGGGGGACACCTCCTACGAGCAGTACTTC. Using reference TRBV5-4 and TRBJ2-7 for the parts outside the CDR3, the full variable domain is ETGVTQSPTHLIKTRGQQVTLRCSSQSGHNTVSWYQQALGQGPQFIFQYYREEENGRGNFPPRFSGLQFPNYSSELNVNALELDDSALYLCASSLGDTSYEQYFGPGTRLTVT.